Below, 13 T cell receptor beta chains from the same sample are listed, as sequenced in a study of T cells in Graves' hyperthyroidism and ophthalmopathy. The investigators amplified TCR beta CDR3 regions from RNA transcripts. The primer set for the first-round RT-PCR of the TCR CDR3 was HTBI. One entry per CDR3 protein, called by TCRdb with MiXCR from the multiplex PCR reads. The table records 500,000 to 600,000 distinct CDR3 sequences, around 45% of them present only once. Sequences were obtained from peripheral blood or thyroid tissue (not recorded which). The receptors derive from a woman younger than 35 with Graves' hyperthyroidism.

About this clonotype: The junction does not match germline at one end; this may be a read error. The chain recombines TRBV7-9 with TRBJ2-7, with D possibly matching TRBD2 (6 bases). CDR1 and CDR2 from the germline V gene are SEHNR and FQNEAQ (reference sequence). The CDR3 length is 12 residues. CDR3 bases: TGTGCCGGCAGCTTGGGGGGCTACGAGCAGTACTTC. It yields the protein CAGSLGGYEQYF.

The CDR3, as DNA: TGTGCCAGCTCGCCCACCGTTTGGGATAAGAATGAGCAGTTCTTC. Encoded protein: CASSPTVWDKNEQFF. This rearrangement joins TRBV18 to TRBJ2-1, with D uncertain. The CDR3 contains 15 residues. Germline CDR1 KGHSH, CDR2 LQKENI. V lost 6 bases to trimming and J lost 7 bases, with 19 bases between them. The entire variable domain, with the rest obtained from reference TRBV18 and TRBJ2-1, is as follows: NAGVMQNPRHLVRRRGQEARLRCSPMKGHSHVYWYRQLPEEGLKFMVYLQKENIIDESGMPKERFSAEFPKEGPSILRIQQVVRGDSAAYFCASSPTVWDKNEQFFGPGTRLTVL.

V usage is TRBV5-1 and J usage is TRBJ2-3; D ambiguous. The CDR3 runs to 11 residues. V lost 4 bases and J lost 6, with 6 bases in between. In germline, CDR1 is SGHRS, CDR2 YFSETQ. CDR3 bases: TGCGCCAGCAGCGGGTTGGATACGCAGTATTTT. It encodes CASSGLDTQYF.

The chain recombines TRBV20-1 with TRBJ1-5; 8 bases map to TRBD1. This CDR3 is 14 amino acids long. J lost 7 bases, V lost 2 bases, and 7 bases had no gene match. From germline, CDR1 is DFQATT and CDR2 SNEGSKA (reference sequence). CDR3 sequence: CSARRTGGRQPQHF. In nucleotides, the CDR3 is TGCAGTGCTAGAAGAACAGGGGGGAGGCAGCCCCAGCATTTT.

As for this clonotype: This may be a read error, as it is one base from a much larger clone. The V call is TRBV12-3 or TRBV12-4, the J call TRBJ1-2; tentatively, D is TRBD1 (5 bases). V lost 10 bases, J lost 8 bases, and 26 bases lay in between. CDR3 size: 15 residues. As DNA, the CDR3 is TGTGCCAACACCCCTTTGTGGCTACCTAGGGACGGCTACACCTTC. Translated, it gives CANTPLWLPRDGYTF.

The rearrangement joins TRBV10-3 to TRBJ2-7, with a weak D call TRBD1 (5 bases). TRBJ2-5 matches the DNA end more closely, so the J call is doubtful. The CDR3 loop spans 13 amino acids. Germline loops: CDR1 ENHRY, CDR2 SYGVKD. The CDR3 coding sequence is TGTGCCATCACGGGTGGGGCCGAAGAGACCCAGTACTTC. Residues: CAITGGAEETQYF.

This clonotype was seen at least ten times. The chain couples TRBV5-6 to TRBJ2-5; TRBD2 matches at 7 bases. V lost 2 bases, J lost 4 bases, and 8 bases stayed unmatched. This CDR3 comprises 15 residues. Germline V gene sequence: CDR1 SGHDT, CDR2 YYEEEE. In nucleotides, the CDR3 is TGTGCCAGCAGCTTTGAGACTAGCCGATCAGAGACCCAGTACTTC. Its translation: CASSFETSRSETQYF.

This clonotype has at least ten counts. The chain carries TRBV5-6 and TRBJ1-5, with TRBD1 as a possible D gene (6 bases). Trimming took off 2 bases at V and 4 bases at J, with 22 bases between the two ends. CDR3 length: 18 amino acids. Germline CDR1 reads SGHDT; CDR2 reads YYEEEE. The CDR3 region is CASSFTGGATRGNQPQHF. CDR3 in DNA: TGTGCCAGCAGCTTCACGGGCGGGGCCACGAGGGGGAATCAGCCCCAGCATTTT. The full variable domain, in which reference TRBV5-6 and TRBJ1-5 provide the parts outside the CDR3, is DAGVTQSPTHLIKTRGQQVTLRCSPKSGHDTVSWYQQALGQGPQFIFQYYEEEERQRGNFPDRFSGHQFPNYSSELNVNALLLGDSALYLCASSFTGGATRGNQPQHFGDGTRLSIL.

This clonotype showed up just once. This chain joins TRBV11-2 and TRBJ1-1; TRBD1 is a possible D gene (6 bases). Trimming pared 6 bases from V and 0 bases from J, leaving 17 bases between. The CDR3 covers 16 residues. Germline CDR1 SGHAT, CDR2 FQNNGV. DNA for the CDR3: TGTGCCAGCAGATCGATACAGGGACACATGAACACTGAAGCTTTCTTT. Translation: CASRSIQGHMNTEAFF.

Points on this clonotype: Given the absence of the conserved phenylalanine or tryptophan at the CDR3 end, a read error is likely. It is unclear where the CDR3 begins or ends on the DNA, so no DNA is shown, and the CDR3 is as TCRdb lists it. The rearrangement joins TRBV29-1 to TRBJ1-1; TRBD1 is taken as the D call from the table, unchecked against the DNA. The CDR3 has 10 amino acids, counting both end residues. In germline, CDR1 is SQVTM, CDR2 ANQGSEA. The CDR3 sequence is CSVEGRTGNY.

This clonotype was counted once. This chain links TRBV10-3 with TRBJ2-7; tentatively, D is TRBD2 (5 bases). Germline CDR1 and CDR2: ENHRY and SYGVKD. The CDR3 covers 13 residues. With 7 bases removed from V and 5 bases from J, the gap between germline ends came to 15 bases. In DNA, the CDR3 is TGTGCCATCACTGGGGAGACCACTAACGAGCAGTACTTC. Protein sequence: CAITGETTNEQYF.

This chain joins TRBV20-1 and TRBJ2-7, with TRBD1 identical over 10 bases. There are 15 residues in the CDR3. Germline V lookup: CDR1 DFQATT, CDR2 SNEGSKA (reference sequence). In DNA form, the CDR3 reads TGCAGCCCTCACGAACGGACAGGGGGTACCTACGAGCAGTACTTC. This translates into CSPHERTGGTYEQYF.

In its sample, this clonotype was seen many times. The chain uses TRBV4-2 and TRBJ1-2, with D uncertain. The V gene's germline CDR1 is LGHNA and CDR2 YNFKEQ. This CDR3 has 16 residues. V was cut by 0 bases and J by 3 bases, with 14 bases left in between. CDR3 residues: CASSQDLSNGYYGYTF. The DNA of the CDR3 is TGTGCCAGCAGCCAAGACCTCTCAAACGGATACTATGGCTACACCTTC.